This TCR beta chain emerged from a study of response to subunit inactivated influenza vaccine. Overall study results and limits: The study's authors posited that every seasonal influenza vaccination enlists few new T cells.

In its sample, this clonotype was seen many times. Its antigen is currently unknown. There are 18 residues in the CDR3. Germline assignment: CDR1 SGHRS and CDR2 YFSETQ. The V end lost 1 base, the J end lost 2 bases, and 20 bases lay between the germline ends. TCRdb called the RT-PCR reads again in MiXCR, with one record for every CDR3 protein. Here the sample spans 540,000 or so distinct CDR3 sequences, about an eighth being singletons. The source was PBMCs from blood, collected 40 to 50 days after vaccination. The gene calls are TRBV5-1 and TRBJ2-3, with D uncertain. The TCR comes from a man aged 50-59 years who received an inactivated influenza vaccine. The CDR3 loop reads CASSLIPVGGAVTDTQYF. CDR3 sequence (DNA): TGCGCCAGCAGCTTGATCCCAGTTGGTGGCGCAGTCACAGATACGCAGTATTTT.